This T cell receptor (beta chain) was identified in a study of OX40 agonist ivuxolimab in advanced cancers. On the study more broadly: Ivuxolimab, an antibody that agonizes OX40 (CD134), was administered to the patients.

Here immunoSEQ multiplex PCR was the method, and the copy in TCRdb shows in-frame clones only, minus some. This sample has about 61,000 clones; approximately 77% occur once, and the top ten carry approximately 0.49%. At baseline, cycle 4 day 1, and cycle 7 day 1, blood was sampled. Between the trimmed V and J ends, which lost 7 bases and 5 bases, there was a span of 14 bases. In germline, CDR1 is SQVTM, CDR2 ANQGSEA. The CDR3 consists of 12 residues. The sequence was collected from an adult with an advanced solid tumor such as melanoma, head and neck, liver or kidney cancer. This chain links TRBV29-1 with TRBJ1-1; maybe TRBD1 (5 bases). Source: CD4+ or CD8+ T cells sorted from blood, taken in a trial of the OX40 agonist ivuxolimab. The CDR3 loop is CSGDGGGTEAFF. The CDR3 bases are TGCAGCGGGGACGGTGGGGGGACTGAAGCTTTCTTT.